This TCR beta chain was sequenced for a study of T cells in Graves' hyperthyroidism and ophthalmopathy. This clonotype was detected many times. Its matching antigen is unknown. Exclusion followed for patients with uncontrolled infection, other autoimmune disease, pregnancy or lactation. Study results and limitations: Most clonotypes expanded in thyroid above 0.001 were likewise present in blood. Ophthalmopathy was told apart from stable hyperthyroidism by a 13 V-J model. The model anticipated ophthalmopathy a median approximately 6.6 months pre-onset.

CDR3 length: 13 residues. V gave up 3 bases and J gave up 4 bases, with 12 bases separating them. Germline V lookup: CDR1 GTSNPN, CDR2 SVGIG (reference sequence). It was RNA transcripts that yielded the amplified TCR beta CDR3 regions. HTBI primers were employed in a first-round RT-PCR of the TCR CDR3. In TCRdb, the multiplex PCR reads were re-called with MiXCR into one record per CDR3 protein. The data show fewer than 350,000 distinct CDR3 sequences, with around 15% seen just once and roughly 7.9% held by the top ten. The sequencing input was blood. The chain joins TRBV30 to TRBJ1-1; D gene unclear. The clonotype was recovered from a woman in her thirties or forties with Graves' hyperthyroidism. CDR3 in DNA: TGTGCCTGGAGATCCTACCGGAGCACTGAAGCTTTCTTT. Residues: CAWRSYRSTEAFF.